The source of this T cell receptor (beta chain) is a study of T cell responses to AZD1222 COVID-19 vaccine. Study-wide results and caveats: CD4 TCRs linked to vaccination spanned spike, dominating at 160-218 and 743-854. All repertoire sampling was performed exclusively after the peak T cell response. Only five to seven AZD1222 recipients were seropositive at baseline. Donor demographics were predominantly white British with a female majority; clonal diversity may be underestimated.

CDR3 length equals 14 residues. The V segment lost 6 bases and the J segment 7 bases; nucleotides outside the gene matches: 7. Germline V gives CDR1 ENHRY, CDR2 SYGVKD. About this clone: The antigen is undetermined.

Produced via immunoSEQ multiplex PCR; TCRdb's table is partial and in-frame only. The sample yields some 180,000 clones, nearly 95% seen once. The sequence came from an adult who received the AZD1222 COVID-19 vaccine. The chain employs TRBV10-3 and TRBJ2-1, with 9 bases identical to TRBD1. This sample comprised peripheral blood, obtained 28 days after the second AZD1222 dose. CDR3 residues: CAIRGGDRVNEQFF. CDR3 DNA sequence: TGTGCCATCAGGGGGGGGGACAGGGTAAATGAGCAGTTCTTC.